These 31 T cell receptor beta chains originate from one sample sequenced in a study of T cells after yellow fever vaccination. TCRdb re-called the 5' RACE reads through MiXCR, storing one row per CDR3 protein. The table includes a few hundred thousand distinct CDR3 sequences, roughly 7.5% detected once. This specimen was PBMCs, taken roughly 46 days after the first yellow fever vaccination. These receptors all stem from a young man who received the YFV17D yellow fever vaccine.

The table lists this clonotype with many counts. The chain employs TRBV9 and TRBJ1-2; possible D gene TRBD1, 5 bases. Trimming stripped 1 base from V and 5 bases from J, with 12 bases between. CDR3 length: 14 amino acids. CDR1 SGDLS and CDR2 YYNGEE come from the germline V gene. CDR3 bases: TGTGCCAGCAGCGTAATGCCAGGGCCTTATGGCTACACCTTC. Translating gives CASSVMPGPYGYTF.

V gene TRBV5-1 combines with J gene TRBJ2-5, with 10 bases matching TRBD2. Germline values: CDR1 SGHRS, CDR2 YFSETQ. Trimming took 1 base from V and 3 from J; bases not matched to a gene: 6. There are 16 residues in the CDR3. CDR3 sequence: CASSLLASGRKETQYF. CDR3 nucleotides: TGCGCCAGCAGCTTGTTGGCTAGCGGGAGAAAAGAGACCCAGTACTTC. The full variable domain, in which reference TRBV5-1 and TRBJ2-5 provide the parts outside the CDR3, is KAGVTQTPRYLIKTRGQQVTLSCSPISGHRSVSWYQQTPGQGLQFLFEYFSETQRNKGNFPGRFSGRQFSNSRSEMNVSTLELGDSALYLCASSLLASGRKETQYFGPGTRLLVL.

This clonotype was recorded at least ten times. V is TRBV20-1 and J is TRBJ2-5; the match to TRBD2 covers 11 bases. Unmatched junction bases numbered 6, after V lost 7 bases and J lost 2 bases. The CDR3 contains 14 residues. The germline V gene has CDR1 DFQATT and CDR2 SNEGSKA (reference sequence). The CDR3, as DNA: TGCAGTGGACTAGCGGGGCCCATACAAGAGACCCAGTACTTC. This codes for CSGLAGPIQETQYF.

The rearrangement joins TRBV5-1 to TRBJ2-7, with 7 bases lining up with TRBD1. Trimming took 4 bases from V and 2 from J; bases not matched to a gene: 9. This CDR3 region has 15 residues. Germline V lookup: CDR1 SGHRS, CDR2 YFSETQ. CDR3 sequence: CASSPYGQETYEQYF. The CDR3, as DNA: TGCGCCAGCAGCCCCTATGGACAGGAGACCTACGAGCAGTACTTC.

The chain carries TRBV5-1 and TRBJ1-2, with D possibly TRBD1 on 6 matching bases. The CDR3 extends over 14 amino acids. V was trimmed by 2 bases and J by 6 bases, leaving 14 bases between them. From germline, CDR1 is SGHRS and CDR2 YFSETQ. Here the CDR3 reads CASSLQGGEDGYTF. For the CDR3, the DNA is TGCGCCAGCAGCTTACAGGGCGGTGAGGATGGCTACACCTTC.

In this sample, this clonotype turned up a few times. The genes are TRBV5-6 and TRBJ2-3; D remains ambiguous. From germline, CDR1 is SGHDT and CDR2 YYEEEE. V lost 2 bases, J lost 6 bases, and 4 bases lay in between. This CDR3 spans 11 amino acids. The CDR3 loop reads CASSFLDTQYF. In nucleotides, the CDR3 is TGTGCCAGCAGCTTTCTGGATACGCAGTATTTT.

The rearrangement uses TRBV19 and TRBJ2-1; the match to TRBD2 covers 14 bases. Germline trimming cut 8 bases from V and 8 bases from J; bases unmatched to any gene: 8. Germline-derived CDR1 and CDR2 are LNHDA and SQIVND (reference sequence). The CDR3 runs to 15 residues. CDR3 DNA sequence: TGTGCCAGTTCCCGGACTAGCGGGGGGTCCCATGAGCAGTTCTTC. Amino acid sequence: CASSRTSGGSHEQFF.

In this sample, this clonotype turned up a few times. The V call is TRBV4-1, the J call TRBJ1-2, with D uncertain. This CDR3 spans 16 amino acids. Germline CDR1 MGHRA, CDR2 YSYEKL. V lost 2 bases to trimming and J lost 6 bases, with 19 bases between them. This CDR3 reads CASSQPPFGVRNGYTF. The CDR3, as DNA: TGCGCCAGCAGCCAACCCCCTTTCGGGGTTCGGAATGGCTACACCTTC.

This clonotype showed up just a few times. The J gene is TRBJ1-1, the V gene TRBV12-3 or TRBV12-4; TRBD1 matches 10 bases. V shed 4 bases, J shed 6 bases, and the junction held 5 bases outside the gene matches. The CDR3 runs to 14 residues. The CDR3 protein is CASSYGTGVPEAFF. DNA for the CDR3: TGTGCCAGCAGTTACGGGACAGGGGTACCTGAAGCTTTCTTT.

This sequence joins TRBV27 and TRBJ2-3; tentatively, D is TRBD1 or TRBD2 (6 bases each). CDR3 length equals 13 residues. CDR1 MNHEY and CDR2 SMNVEV come from the germline V gene (reference sequence). The ends were cut back, 4 bases at V and 4 bases at J, with 9 bases in the middle. The CDR3 DNA reads as TGTGCCAGCAGTTACGGGGGCGCAGATACGCAGTATTTT. Translating it yields CASSYGGADTQYF.

The V call is TRBV10-3, the J call TRBJ1-3, with 7 bases fitting TRBD1. Germline assignment: CDR1 ENHRY and CDR2 SYGVKD. The length of the CDR3 is 15 residues. The junction had 3 bases not matched to a gene; V was cut back by 4 bases and J by 0 bases. CDR3 residues: CAISGGGNSGNTIYF. The CDR3 coding sequence is TGTGCCATCAGTGGAGGGGGCAACTCTGGAAACACCATATATTTT.

J is TRBJ2-7 and V is TRBV5-1; TRBD2 is a possible D gene (6 bases). V lost 3 bases and J lost 6, with 25 bases in between. The CDR3 has 17 residues. The germline V gene encodes CDR1 SGHRS and CDR2 YFSETQ. Here the CDR3 DNA reads TGCGCCAGCAGCTCGGGGGTCGGGGCGCAGGCCGCCTCCGAGCAGTACTTC. Its protein is CASSSGVGAQAASEQYF.

This clonotype came up many times. The V gene is TRBV14, the J gene TRBJ2-2; unclear D gene. The CDR3 spans 13 residues. Per germline, CDR1 SGHDN and CDR2 FVKESK. V was shortened by 3 bases and J by 2 bases, with 4 bases between the two germline ends. CDR3: CASSQANTGELFF. The CDR3 DNA sequence: TGTGCCAGCAGCCAGGCTAACACCGGGGAGCTGTTTTTT.

This clonotype was seen repeatedly, ten times or more. The chain is built from TRBV24-1 and TRBJ2-1, with a possible D match to TRBD1 (5 bases). CDR3 length equals 14 residues. The V end was cut by 3 bases, the J end by 9 bases, with 14 bases between. The germline V gene has CDR1 KGHDR and CDR2 SFDVKD. The CDR3 bases are TGTGCCACCAGTGATCGGACACTCCAGGCTGAGCAGTTCTTC. Encoded protein: CATSDRTLQAEQFF.

The chain couples TRBV5-4 to TRBJ1-4, with D unclear. The CDR3 extends over 15 amino acids. The V gene lost 0 bases and the J gene lost 8 bases, with 14 bases spanning the gap. In germline, CDR1 is SGHNT, CDR2 YYREEE (reference sequence). CDR3 loop: CASSLDNLGGEKLFF. In DNA, the CDR3 is TGTGCCAGCAGCTTGGACAACCTCGGCGGGGAAAAACTGTTTTTT.

The CDR3 DNA sequence: TGTGCCAGCAGACCTCCGGGACAGGCTAACACCGGGGAGCTGTTTTTT. Translation: CASRPPGQANTGELFF. This chain connects TRBV6-2 or TRBV6-3 to TRBJ2-2, with 8 positions matching TRBD1. Germline CDR1 is MNHEY and CDR2 is SVGEGT. Losses at the gene ends were 6 bases for V and 2 bases for J; bases not matched to a gene: 8. This CDR3 spans 16 amino acids.

V gene TRBV29-1 combines with J gene TRBJ2-7, with D perhaps being TRBD1 or TRBD2 (5 bases each). The V and J ends lost 0 bases and 2 bases respectively, with 11 bases between them. CDR3 size: 14 residues. Germline V CDR1 and CDR2: SQVTM, ANQGSEA. The CDR3 spells CSVEDLKGPYEQYF. CDR3 nucleotides: TGCAGCGTTGAAGACTTGAAGGGACCCTACGAGCAGTACTTC.

This clonotype showed up just once. This chain joins TRBV20-1 and TRBJ1-2; tentative D call: TRBD1 (5 bases). Trimming removed 6 bases at V and 0 bases at J, with 14 bases between. CDR1 and CDR2 (germline): DFQATT, SNEGSKA (reference sequence). The CDR3 is made up of 14 amino acids. This CDR3 reads CSAPEGITNYGYTF. CDR3 DNA: TGCAGTGCGCCGGAGGGGATTACTAACTATGGCTACACCTTC.

CDR3 sequence reads: CCARGGLAGDYEQYV. The CDR3 DNA sequence: TGCTGTGCTAGAGGGGGCCTAGCGGGGGACTACGAGCAGTACGTC. The rearrangement uses TRBV20-1 and TRBJ2-7; TRBD2 aligns across 10 bases. Germline assignment: CDR1 DFQATT and CDR2 SNEGSKA (reference sequence). The CDR3 spans 15 residues.

In its sample, this clonotype was seen a few times. V and J are TRBV7-2 and TRBJ1-1; no reliable D call. The CDR3 is made up of 13 amino acids. V lost 0 bases and J 7 bases, leaving 9 bases between the germline ends. Per germline, CDR1 SGHTA and CDR2 FQGNSA. CDR3 region: CASSLAWAGEAFF. The CDR3 DNA is TGTGCCAGCAGCTTAGCCTGGGCAGGTGAAGCTTTCTTT.

The chain links TRBV29-1 to TRBJ2-5, with no clear D. The CDR3 is 10 amino acids. V lost 5 bases and J lost 6, with 7 bases in between. Germline CDR1 SQVTM, CDR2 ANQGSEA. CDR3 nucleotides: TGCAGCGTTTATGTGAAGACCCAGTACTTC. Translation: CSVYVKTQYF.

The chain carries TRBV4-1 and TRBJ2-6; D possibly corresponds to TRBD1 (5 bases). CDR1 and CDR2 from the germline V gene are MGHRA and YSYEKL. Trimming took off 2 bases at V and 3 bases at J, with 11 bases between the two ends. This CDR3 spans 16 amino acids. CDR3 region: CASSQLWGIGANVLTF. CDR3 DNA: TGCGCCAGCAGCCAACTATGGGGCATTGGGGCCAACGTCCTGACTTTC.

The chain recombines TRBV10-3 with TRBJ2-7; D gene unclear. The V end lost 6 bases, the J end lost 7 bases, and 10 bases lay between the germline ends. The V gene's germline CDR1 is ENHRY and CDR2 SYGVKD. There are 11 residues in the CDR3. CDR3 nucleotides: TGTGCCATCAGGGGCCAGGTTGAGCAGTACTTC. Protein: CAIRGQVEQYF.

With respect to this clonotype: Compared with germline, one end of the junction differs, possibly owing to a read error. This sequence joins TRBV20-1 and TRBJ2-2; D unclear. The germline gives CDR1 DFQATT, CDR2 SNEGSKA (reference sequence). The CDR3 spans 16 residues. The CDR3 loop is CCARDPRVANTGELFF. The CDR3 region has the DNA TGCTGTGCTAGAGATCCAAGGGTGGCCAACACCGGGGAGCTGTTTTTT.

There are a few counts of this clonotype. The chain links TRBV4-1 to TRBJ1-1; D is possibly TRBD1 (6 bases). V was trimmed by 0 bases and J by 5 bases, leaving 13 bases between them. CDR1 and CDR2 from the germline V gene are MGHRA and YSYEKL. This CDR3 has 15 residues. The CDR3 DNA sequence: TGCGCCAGCAGCCAAGATTCAGGGGCAAGGACTGAAGCTTTCTTT. This sequence encodes CASSQDSGARTEAFF.

This clonotype was detected only a few times. The rearrangement links TRBV6-4 to TRBJ1-1; no clear D. V was shortened by 8 bases and J by 4 bases, with 14 bases between the two germline ends. CDR3 length: 13 amino acids. Germline V gene data show CDR1 as MRHNA and CDR2 as SNTAGT. Here the CDR3 reads CASAINRGTEAFF. The CDR3 coding sequence is TGTGCCAGCGCTATAAATCGGGGCACTGAAGCTTTCTTT.

The rearrangement joins TRBV5-1 to TRBJ2-2, with D tentatively TRBD2 (5 bases). The CDR3 runs 16 residues. Germline V gene data show CDR1 as SGHRS and CDR2 as YFSETQ. Trimming took off 0 bases at V and 0 bases at J, with 9 bases between the two ends. As DNA, the CDR3 is TGCGCCAGCAGCTTGGCCGCCGGGACGAACACCGGGGAGCTGTTTTTT. As protein: CASSLAAGTNTGELFF.

The rearrangement joins TRBV18 to TRBJ1-3; D not resolved. Trimming took off 2 bases at V and 0 bases at J, with 8 bases between the two ends. Germline CDR1 and CDR2: KGHSH and LQKENI. The CDR3 is 15 residues long. The chain's CDR3 is CASSPGEDSGNTIYF. CDR3 DNA: TGTGCCAGCTCACCAGGGGAGGACTCTGGAAACACCATATATTTT.

V and J are TRBV12-3 or TRBV12-4 and TRBJ2-3, with D tentatively TRBD1 (6 bases). The CDR3 loop spans 14 amino acids. Deletions cut 7 bases from V and 5 bases from J, with 16 bases between. CDR3 nucleotide sequence: TGTGCCAGCACCCGGCGGCTAGGGGGAGATACGCAGTATTTT. This encodes CASTRRLGGDTQYF.

The chain recombines TRBV5-1 with TRBJ2-7; 10 nucleotides align to TRBD1. The ends lost 4 bases at V and 3 bases at J; junction bases unmatched: 10. The CDR3 totals 16 residues. Per germline, CDR1 SGHRS and CDR2 YFSETQ. CDR3 sequence (DNA): TGCGCCAGCAGCCTTGCAGGGACAGGGGAGTTCTACGAGCAGTACGTC. The encoded protein is CASSLAGTGEFYEQYV.

The genes are TRBV12-3 or TRBV12-4 and TRBJ2-7, with 10 bases fitting TRBD1. The CDR3 runs to 13 residues. The J segment lost 9 bases and the V segment lost 6 bases, leaving 8 bases of the junction unmatched. CDR3 protein: CASSPGQGFGQYF. DNA of the CDR3: TGTGCCAGCAGCCCGGGACAGGGGTTTGGGCAGTACTTC.